This T cell receptor beta chain comes out of a study of blood T cell repertoires in COVID-19. Study summary: Samples came from the United States, Italy and Spain, spanning acute and convalescent COVID-19. Sample material is recorded as cDNA or gDNA derived from T cells, B-cell-depleted T cells, or PBMCs.

Trimming took 8 bases from V and 0 from J, leaving 10 bases between them. Germline CDR1 SNHLY, CDR2 FYNNEI. This CDR3 has 13 amino acids. Original processing notes: Cell counts per sample came from amplifying reference gene primers. Generated by immunoSEQ multiplex PCR, the TCRdb table keeps only in-frame clones and is missing some. V, J and clone size are taken as reported in that table, and D and trimming were inferred from the DNA itself. The sample consists of around 130,000 clones, approximately 71% of them appearing once. The chain joins TRBV2 to TRBJ1-1, with D perhaps matching TRBD1 (5 bases). This TCR came from a human donor in a cohort sampled during active COVID-19. The sample was peripheral blood. CDR3 coding DNA: TGTGCCAGCCTCAGGGTCATGAACACTGAAGCTTTCTTT. Its translation is CASLRVMNTEAFF.